A selection of T cell receptor beta chains follows, all from one sample in a study of T cells in Graves' hyperthyroidism and ophthalmopathy. TCRdb reprocessed the multiplex PCR reads with MiXCR, giving one entry per CDR3 protein. The sample has about 500,000 distinct CDR3 sequences, 14% seen once. Sequenced material: blood. The source of these receptors is a woman aged 18 to 35 with Graves' hyperthyroidism. CDR3s include the opening cysteine and the closing phenylalanine or tryptophan. A D gene is named only where the DNA matches it firmly. Rows may omit the clone size; those that give it use once, few, many or a size class.

CDR3aa: CASIKRLAHQETQYF
CDR3nt: TGTGCCAGCATCAAGAGACTAGCGCACCAAGAGACCCAGTACTTC
d_gene: TRBD2
abundance: many
j_gene: TRBJ2-5
v_gene: TRBV5-6

CDR3aa: CASSEQSNQPQHF
CDR3nt: TGTGCCAGCAGTGAACAGAGCAATCAGCCCCAGCATTTT
d_gene: .
abundance: many
j_gene: TRBJ1-5
v_gene: TRBV6-1

CDR3aa: CATSDHGVDQPQHF
CDR3nt: TGTGCCACCAGTGACCATGGGGTAGATCAGCCCCAGCATTTT
d_gene: .
abundance: many
j_gene: TRBJ1-5
v_gene: TRBV24-1

CDR3aa: CSVGVAGNTIYF
CDR3nt: TGCAGCGTTGGGGTGGCTGGAAACACCATATATTTT
d_gene: .
abundance: .
j_gene: TRBJ1-3
v_gene: TRBV29-1

CDR3aa: CASTSSPTSGNYNEQFF
CDR3nt: TGTGCCAGCACCTCCTCGCCTACTAGCGGGAACTACAATGAGCAGTTCTTC
d_gene: TRBD2
abundance: few
j_gene: TRBJ2-1
v_gene: TRBV6-1

CDR3aa: CASEPGLEIANTGELFF
CDR3nt: TGTGCCAGTGAACCGGGACTAGAAATCGCGAACACCGGGGAGCTGTTTTTT
d_gene: TRBD2
abundance: many
j_gene: TRBJ2-2
v_gene: TRBV19

CDR3aa: CASRALAVGGNTIYF
CDR3nt: TGTGCCAGCAGGGCTCTGGCAGTTGGAGGAAACACCATATATTTT
d_gene: .
abundance: many
j_gene: TRBJ1-3
v_gene: TRBV6-1

CDR3aa: CASVAGVPGEAFF
CDR3nt: TGTGCCAGTGTAGCGGGGGTCCCTGGAGAAGCTTTCTTT
d_gene: .
abundance: .
j_gene: TRBJ1-1
v_gene: TRBV19

CDR3aa: CASNDATDTQYF
CDR3nt: TGTGCCAGCAACGACGCGACGGATACGCAGTATTTT
d_gene: .
abundance: few
j_gene: TRBJ2-3
v_gene: TRBV6-1

CDR3aa: CASSVVISGNEQFF
CDR3nt: TGTGCCAGCAGCGTAGTTATTTCAGGGAATGAGCAGTTCTTC
d_gene: .
abundance: few
j_gene: TRBJ2-1
v_gene: TRBV9

CDR3aa: CASSPLRGNYEQYF
CDR3nt: TGTGCCAGCAGCCCTCTTAGGGGCAACTACGAGCAGTACTTC
d_gene: .
abundance: few
j_gene: TRBJ2-7
v_gene: TRBV9

CDR3aa: CASSQTGKNYGYTF
CDR3nt: TGTGCCAGCAGCCAGACAGGGAAAAACTATGGCTACACCTTC
d_gene: TRBD1
abundance: .
j_gene: TRBJ1-2
v_gene: TRBV6-1

CDR3aa: CASSSGLGTEAFF
CDR3nt: TGTGCCAGCAGTTCCGGATTGGGGACTGAAGCTTTCTTT
d_gene: .
abundance: many
j_gene: TRBJ1-1
v_gene: TRBV7-3

CDR3aa: CASAAVQSGYTF
CDR3nt: TGTGCCAGCGCGGCGGTTCAGAGTGGCTACACCTTC
d_gene: .
abundance: many
j_gene: TRBJ1-2
v_gene: TRBV6-1

CDR3aa: CAWSVLSSSTDTQYF
CDR3nt: TGTGCCTGGAGTGTATTGAGCAGTAGCACAGATACGCAGTATTTT
d_gene: .
abundance: many
j_gene: TRBJ2-3
v_gene: TRBV30

CDR3aa: CASRRAGTEAFF
CDR3nt: TGTGCCAGCAGGAGGGCTGGCACTGAAGCTTTCTTT
d_gene: .
abundance: few
j_gene: TRBJ1-1
v_gene: TRBV27

CDR3aa: CASSSKGWGAAIGSYEQYF
CDR3nt: TGTGCCAGCAGTTCCAAGGGTTGGGGGGCGGCTATTGGCTCCTACGAGCAGTACTTC
d_gene: .
abundance: many
j_gene: TRBJ2-7
v_gene: TRBV27

CDR3aa: CASKRTGTYEQYF
CDR3nt: TGTGCCAGCAAGAGGACAGGGACCTACGAGCAGTACTTC
d_gene: TRBD1
abundance: .
j_gene: TRBJ2-7
v_gene: TRBV28

CDR3aa: CASKIQGGGNQPQHF
CDR3nt: TGTGCCAGCAAGATACAGGGAGGGGGCAATCAGCCCCAGCATTTT
d_gene: .
abundance: .
j_gene: TRBJ1-5
v_gene: TRBV6-1

CDR3aa: CASSPTTYSGNTIYF
CDR3nt: TGTGCCAGCAGTCCTACTACCTACTCTGGAAACACCATATATTTT
d_gene: .
abundance: few
j_gene: TRBJ1-3
v_gene: TRBV2

CDR3aa: CASSAATSGRAQWVKDTQYF
CDR3nt: TGTGCCAGCAGTGCGGCAACTAGCGGGAGGGCCCAGTGGGTCAAAGATACGCAGTATTTT
d_gene: TRBD2
abundance: many
j_gene: TRBJ2-3
v_gene: TRBV6-1

CDR3aa: CASRGRQGRVGSPLHF
CDR3nt: TGTGCCAGCAGGGGCCGACAGGGGAGAGTTGGGTCACCCCTCCACTTT
d_gene: TRBD1
abundance: few
j_gene: TRBJ1-6
v_gene: TRBV6-1

CDR3aa: CASSQVAGGGNEQFF
CDR3nt: TGTGCCAGCAGCCAAGTTGCGGGAGGGGGAAATGAGCAGTTCTTC
d_gene: TRBD2
abundance: few
j_gene: TRBJ2-1
v_gene: TRBV3-1

CDR3aa: CASRSTRESYNEQFF
CDR3nt: TGTGCCAGCAGATCGACTAGGGAGTCCTACAATGAGCAGTTCTTC
d_gene: .
abundance: many
j_gene: TRBJ2-1
v_gene: TRBV12-3/TRBV12-4

CDR3aa: CASSRDSMNTEAFF
CDR3nt: TGTGCCAGCTCACGGGACAGTATGAACACTGAAGCTTTCTTT
d_gene: TRBD1
abundance: many
j_gene: TRBJ1-1
v_gene: TRBV18

CDR3aa: CASSAGTSGSNEQFF
CDR3nt: TGTGCCAGCAGCGCCGGGACTAGCGGGAGCAATGAGCAGTTCTTC
d_gene: TRBD2
abundance: many
j_gene: TRBJ2-1
v_gene: TRBV7-9

CDR3aa: CASSQMSASSTDTQYF
CDR3nt: TGCGCCAGCAGTCAAATGTCCGCTAGCAGCACAGATACGCAGTATTTT
d_gene: .
abundance: many
j_gene: TRBJ2-3
v_gene: TRBV5-1

CDR3aa: CASSLMKLDTVEQYF
CDR3nt: TGTGCCAGCAGCTTAATGAAACTAGATACCGTCGAGCAGTACTTC
d_gene: .
abundance: .
j_gene: TRBJ2-7
v_gene: TRBV7-9

CDR3aa: CAWSVRRTGELYGYTF
CDR3nt: TGTGCCTGGAGTGTACGGCGGACAGGGGAGCTCTATGGCTACACCTTC
d_gene: TRBD1
abundance: .
j_gene: TRBJ1-2
v_gene: TRBV30

CDR3aa: CSASGGQGTGGYGYTF
CDR3nt: TGCAGTGCTAGTGGGGGGCAGGGAACGGGGGGCTATGGCTACACCTTC
d_gene: .
abundance: .
j_gene: TRBJ1-2
v_gene: TRBV20-1